This is a list of T cell receptor beta chains from one sample in a study of human T cells and chemical hapten exposure. Each CDR3 protein gets one entry after TCRdb re-called the reads with MiXCR. The table records about 120,000 distinct CDR3 sequences, 8.5% to 9% of them present only once. Sequencing used whole blood. These receptors were taken from a human donor in good health. Some clones in this sample may be carry-over from other donors' samples. Each CDR3 is given with its conserved first and last residue. The D gene is left open where the match is weak. Only part of the rows carry a size: once, few, many, or a class if the clone is expanded.

j_gene | abundance | d_gene | v_gene | CDR3nt | CDR3aa
TRBJ2-2 | few | . | TRBV4-3 | TGCGCCAGCAGCCAAGAGGAGGGGGTGAACACCGGGGAGCTGTTTTTT | CASSQEEGVNTGELFF
TRBJ1-1 | . | . | TRBV12-5 | TGTGCTAGTGGTCTTACAGGGCCGAACACTGAAGCTTTCTTT | CASGLTGPNTEAFF
TRBJ1-1 | many | . | TRBV20-1 | TGCAGTTCTCCCCAGGGCGTCATGAACACTGAAGCTTTCTTT | CSSPQGVMNTEAFF
TRBJ2-7 | . | TRBD1 | TRBV6-5 | TGTGCCAGCAGGAACGAGGGGGCGTTGAACGAGCAGTACTTC | CASRNEGALNEQYF
TRBJ2-7 | many | . | TRBV27 | TGTGCCAGCAGTTTAGGGGGTCAGGGGTCGATCTACGAGCAGTACTTC | CASSLGGQGSIYEQYF
TRBJ1-4 | . | . | TRBV5-4 | TGTGCCAGCAGCTTAGTGGGCGGTGAAAAACTGTTTTTT | CASSLVGGEKLFF
TRBJ2-7 | many | TRBD1 | TRBV7-2 | TGTGCCAGCAGCTTAGGGACAGGGTCCTACGAGCAGTACTTC | CASSLGTGSYEQYF
TRBJ2-7 | . | TRBD1 | TRBV19 | TGTGCCAGTAGTACTTCTCCGGGACAGAGCTCCTACGAGCAGTACTTC | CASSTSPGQSSYEQYF
TRBJ2-7 | few | TRBD1 | TRBV20-1 | TGCAGTGCTAGCGATTTGGGACAGGGGGCCTACGAGCAGTACTTC | CSASDLGQGAYEQYF
TRBJ2-3 | . | . | TRBV27 | TGTGCCAGCAGTTTATCCGCGCCTACAGATACGCAGTATTTT | CASSLSAPTDTQYF
TRBJ2-1 | few | . | TRBV6-5 | TGTGCCAGCAACTCACTCCGTACCGTTCCTTACAATGAGCAGTTCTTC | CASNSLRTVPYNEQFF
TRBJ2-7 | many | . | TRBV6-5 | TGTGCCAGCAGCCCTCCAGGGGGGGGGCTCCAGTACTTC | CASSPPGGGLQYF
TRBJ2-3 | many | . | TRBV20-1 | TGCAGTGCTAACCCAAATGGCCCGGGGGCAGATACGCAGTATTTT | CSANPNGPGADTQYF
TRBJ2-1 | . | TRBD2 | TRBV11-2 | TGTGCCAGCAGCCCCGGGACTAGCGTCCAGGGGGATGAGCAGTTCTTC | CASSPGTSVQGDEQFF
TRBJ1-1 | . | . | TRBV15 | TGTGCCACCAGCAGAGATCGGGAGGGGTGGAACACTGAAGCTTTCTTT | CATSRDREGWNTEAFF
TRBJ2-7 | few | . | TRBV27 | TGTGCCAGCAGTCGCCCAGGACAGCCGGGGGAGCAGTACTTC | CASSRPGQPGEQYF
TRBJ2-3 | few | . | TRBV7-8 | TGTGCCAGCAGCTCCCCCCCTTGGGATACGCAGTATTTT | CASSSPPWDTQYF
TRBJ2-5 | . | TRBD2 | TRBV20-1 | TGCAGTGCCCTTACGACTAGCGGGAGGGAGTATGAGACCCAGTACTTC | CSALTTSGREYETQYF
TRBJ1-1 | . | . | TRBV5-1 | TGCGCCAGCAGCTTGGTCCCGGGGAACACTGAAGCTTTCTTT | CASSLVPGNTEAFF
TRBJ2-2 | many | . | TRBV29-1 | TGCAGCGTTGACCCAGGGGAGAACACCGGGGAGCTGTTTTTT | CSVDPGENTGELFF
TRBJ1-2 | many | . | TRBV20-1 | TGCAGTGCTAGTGATCAGGGGCCTGGCTACACCTTC | CSASDQGPGYTF
TRBJ1-1 | many | TRBD1 | TRBV7-9 | TGTGCCAGCAGCTTTTACGGAGGGGGCCCTGGCCCGAGCACTGAAGCTTTCTTT | CASSFYGGGPGPSTEAFF
TRBJ2-7 | few | TRBD1 | TRBV7-8 | TGTGCCAGCAGCCTAAGCCGGGACAGGAGCTCCTACGAGCAGTACTTC | CASSLSRDRSSYEQYF
TRBJ1-1 | many | . | TRBV29-1 | TGCAGCGTTGATGGAGGGGGAGAAGCTTTCTTT | CSVDGGGEAFF
TRBJ2-5 | . | TRBD1 | TRBV20-1 | TGCAGTGCTAGAGAGGGACAGGGAACAGCGGAGACCCAGTACTTC | CSAREGQGTAETQYF
TRBJ2-5 | . | . | TRBV6-5 | TGTGCCAGCAGTTACTCAAACCAGGGAGGAGAGACCCAGTACTTC | CASSYSNQGGETQYF
TRBJ1-1 | . | . | TRBV12-3/TRBV12-4 | TGTGCCAGCAGCCTCCTGATCACTGAAGCTTTCTTT | CASSLLITEAFF
TRBJ2-1 | few | TRBD1 | TRBV7-3 | TGTGCCAGCAGCCTAGGGACAGGGGGAGATGAGCAGTTCTTC | CASSLGTGGDEQFF
TRBJ1-5 | many | . | TRBV6-5 | TGTGCCAGCAGTAAGGACCGAGGGCATCAGCCCCAGCATTTT | CASSKDRGHQPQHF
TRBJ1-1 | many | . | TRBV6-2/TRBV6-3 | TGTGCCAGCAGTTCCGGGCTTCCCACCGGAGCTTTCTTT | CASSSGLPTGAFF
TRBJ1-1 | few | . | TRBV5-5 | TGTGCCAGCAGCTACACCACTGAAGCTTTCTTT | CASSYTTEAFF
TRBJ1-6 | many | . | TRBV27 | TGTGCCAGCAGTTTATCTAGGGATAATTCACCCCTCCACTTT | CASSLSRDNSPLHF
TRBJ1-1 | . | TRBD1 | TRBV27 | TGTGCCAGCGGGACAGTTAAGGACTGGGGCACTGAAGCTTTCTTT | CASGTVKDWGTEAFF
TRBJ2-5 | . | TRBD2 | TRBV5-6 | TGTGCCAGCAGCTTGGGGGTAGCGGGGGGCGGCGGGCCGCCCCAGTACTTC | CASSLGVAGGGGPPQYF
TRBJ2-7 | . | . | TRBV6-1 | TGTGCCAGTAGAAGCGGAGGAGCGACAAGTTCCTACGAGCAGTACTTC | CASRSGGATSSYEQYF
TRBJ1-1 | many | . | TRBV28 | TGTGCCAGCAGTTTCGGGGGTGCAGCTTTCTTT | CASSFGGAAFF
TRBJ2-1 | few | TRBD2 | TRBV7-2 | TGTGCCAGCAGCTCCCCCAGGGCTAGCGGGGGGGGAAGGGAGCAGTTCTTC | CASSSPRASGGGREQFF
TRBJ1-2 | many | TRBD1 | TRBV5-1 | TGCGCCAGCAGCTTGGCCGGGACAGGGGGCGGCTACACCTTC | CASSLAGTGGGYTF
TRBJ1-5 | many | . | TRBV4-1 | TGCGCCAGCAGCCAAGCCGGAGACAGCAGCGGCAATCAGCCCCAGCATTTT | CASSQAGDSSGNQPQHF
TRBJ2-1 | . | TRBD2 | TRBV5-1 | TGCGCCAGCAGCTTGGGGGGGGGTATGGACTACAATGAGCAGTTCTTC | CASSLGGGMDYNEQFF
TRBJ1-5 | many | TRBD1 | TRBV6-2/TRBV6-3 | TGTGCCAGCAGTTCGTCAGGGGGCCTCGGAAATCAGCCCCAGCATTTT | CASSSSGGLGNQPQHF
TRBJ1-6 | few | TRBD1 | TRBV9 | TGTGCCAGCAGCCCCCTACAGGGGGGATCGGCACCCCTCCACTTT | CASSPLQGGSAPLHF
TRBJ2-7 | . | . | TRBV10-3 | TGTGCCATCAGCGTCGGGCCCATGCCTTTCGAGCAGTACTTC | CAISVGPMPFEQYF
TRBJ2-2 | . | TRBD1 | TRBV12-5 | TGTGCTAGTGGTCCCGACAGGGCTACCGGCGGGGAGCTGTTTTTT | CASGPDRATGGELFF
TRBJ1-1 | few | . | TRBV5-1 | TGCGCCAGCAGTCGGGGCATTACGAACACTGAAGCTTTCTTT | CASSRGITNTEAFF
TRBJ2-1 | . | . | TRBV29-1 | TGCAGCGTTGACAGGGTCAATGAGCAGTTCTTC | CSVDRVNEQFF
TRBJ1-1 | . | . | TRBV29-1 | TGCAGCGTTGAACCCTTTTATAGCACTGAAGCTTTCTTT | CSVEPFYSTEAFF